The clone carrying this T cell receptor (beta chain) was detected only a few times. The sample is drawn from a study of CD8+ T cells in alopecia areata. Reverse transcription of extracted RNA yielded cDNA, which provided the sequencing template. Using immunoSEQ multiplex PCR, the repertoire was profiled, and TCRdb retains in-frame clones only, with some absent. The sample has 150,000 or so clones, 45% to 50% seen once. The CDR3 is 16 amino acids. The V gene's germline CDR1 is MNHEY and CDR2 SMNVEV (reference sequence). The ends lost 0 bases at V and 6 bases at J; junction bases unmatched: 6. PBMC-derived CD4+ and CD8+ T cells were sorted.

The genes are TRBV27 and TRBJ1-5; 9 bases align to TRBD1. This TCR derives from a human donor with alopecia areata. Sequences were derived from CD8+ T cells sorted from blood, sampled at week 0. The CDR3 DNA is TGTGCCAGCAGTTTATCCCCCGGGACAGGGAGTCAGCCCCAGCATTTT. Its protein is CASSLSPGTGSQPQHF.